This T cell receptor beta chain came from a study of blood T cell repertoires in COVID-19. J lost 0 bases, V lost 1 base, and 2 bases had no gene match. Germline values: CDR1 MGHRA, CDR2 YSYEKL. The CDR3 sequence is 15 residues long. Original data processing: The authors estimated nucleated cell counts from reference gene primer amplification. The repertoire was sequenced with immunoSEQ multiplex PCR; TCRdb's copy has only in-frame clones and lacks some. V, J and clone size are those of that table, while D and trimming were read from the DNA. The sample contains some 670,000 clones, 75% to 90% of which appear only once.

The sequence came from a woman aged 18 to 35 with acute or convalescent COVID-19. The V and J genes are TRBV4-1 and TRBJ2-5, with 7 positions matching TRBD2. Material for sequencing was peripheral blood. In nucleotides, the CDR3 is TGCGCCAGCAGCCAAGTGGGGACTAACCAAGAGACCCAGTACTTC. Translation gives CASSQVGTNQETQYF.